This TCR beta chain was documented in a study of blood T cell repertoires in COVID-19. Enrolled through a virtual design, the participants were between about 18 and 100 years of age and came from about two dozen US areas. As handled by the study authors: The authors estimated nucleated cell counts from reference gene primer amplification. Method: immunoSEQ multiplex PCR; TCRdb's copy keeps in-frame clones and lacks some. V and J calls and clone size are copied from that table; D and trimming were computed from the DNA. This table has some 200,000 clones, roughly 89% appearing once. The CDR3 has 14 amino acids. J lost 5 bases, V lost 5 bases, and 5 bases had no gene match. Germline V lookup: CDR1 LNHNV, CDR2 YYDKDF (reference sequence).

Sequences were obtained from PBMCs or T cells enriched from blood (not recorded which). This chain links TRBV15 with TRBJ2-1; 8 bases match TRBD2. This receptor was identified in a man between 18 and 29 years old with acute COVID-19. CDR3: CATSGSGIHNEQFF. The CDR3 DNA reads as TGTGCCACCAGCGGTAGCGGGATTCACAATGAGCAGTTCTTC. The full variable domain, rest sourced from reference TRBV15 and TRBJ2-1, is DAMVIQNPRYQVTQFGKPVTLSCSQTLNHNVMYWYQQKSSQAPKLLFHYYDKDFNNEADTPDNFQSRRPNTSFCFLDIRSPGLGDTAMYLCATSGSGIHNEQFFGPGTRLTVL.